Listed below are T cell receptor beta chains from one sample, sequenced in a study of cytomegalovirus exposure and HLA in healthy donors. Profiling relied on immunoSEQ multiplex PCR, and the TCRdb table lists in-frame clones only, not all of them. The data show around 140,000 clones, with approximately 77% seen just once and 1.3% to 1.5% held by the top ten. Sequences were obtained from PBMCs. The receptors were sampled from a woman between 40 and 50 years old in good health and CMV-seronegative. The CDR3 runs from the conserved cysteine through the conserved F or W. Each record gives: D gene, J gene, clone size, V gene, CDR3 protein, CDR3 DNA. A D gene is named only where the DNA matches it firmly. Size is stated for part of the rows, as once, few or many counts, or as a class when the clone is expanded.

>TRBD2|TRBJ2-1|few|TRBV18
CASSTSSGDNGEQFF
TGTGCCAGCTCAACGTCTAGCGGGGATAACGGTGAGCAGTTCTTC
>TRBD1|TRBJ1-2|few|TRBV28
CASRGDRTYGYTF
TGTGCCAGCAGAGGGGACAGGACTTATGGCTACACCTTC
>.|TRBJ1-6|.|TRBV7-9
CASSFINSPLHF
TGTGCCAGCAGCTTTATAAATTCACCCCTCCACTTT
>.|TRBJ2-7|.|TRBV5-1
CASSLAAGKYEQYF
TGCGCCAGCAGCTTGGCCGCAGGAAAGTACGAGCAGTACTTC
>.|TRBJ1-5|.|TRBV6-5
CASSWTGNQPQHF
TGTGCCAGCAGTTGGACAGGCAATCAGCCCCAGCATTTT
>TRBD1|TRBJ2-7|once|TRBV6-5
CASGRGTGVAYEQYF
TGTGCCAGTGGCCGAGGGACAGGGGTAGCCTACGAGCAGTACTTC
>.|TRBJ1-3|once|TRBV5-8
CASSLGVTGSGNTIYF
TGTGCCAGCAGCTTGGGGGTCACAGGTTCTGGAAACACCATATATTTT
>.|TRBJ2-1|.|TRBV6-5
CASSRPGLKGNEQFF
TGTGCCAGCAGTCGGCCGGGACTGAAGGGCAATGAGCAGTTCTTC
>.|TRBJ1-4|.|TRBV19
CASSFHIGEEKLFF
TGTGCCAGTAGCTTCCATATCGGGGAAGAAAAACTGTTTTTT
>.|TRBJ2-3|few|TRBV6-5
CASSRIAPDTQYF
TGTGCCAGCAGTAGGATAGCGCCAGATACGCAGTATTTT
>TRBD1|TRBJ2-5|.|TRBV27
CASSLNGQGTGTQYF
TGTGCCAGCAGTTTAAACGGACAGGGGACGGGGACCCAGTACTTC